The clone carrying this TCR beta chain turned up a few times. Arm-PCR of CDR3 regions and iRepertoire HTBI primers were used to build TCR beta libraries. MiXCR, run by TCRdb on the multiplex PCR reads, gives a single entry per CDR3 protein. The sample contains some 440,000 distinct CDR3 sequences, around 21% of which appear only once. Time point given: persistent/refractory GD, antithyroid drugs over 5 years with positive TRAb. Making the TCR library involved RNA that had been extracted from PBMCs. CDR1 is ENHRY and CDR2 is SYGVKD in the germline V gene. The CDR3 length is 13 residues. Unmatched junction bases numbered 5, after V lost 6 bases and J lost 6 bases. This sample was included in a study of regulatory T cells in long-lasting Graves disease. Study-wide context: Over 5 years on antithyroid drugs plus positive TSH receptor antibodies marked Graves' disease as persistent.

The sequenced sample was peripheral blood mononuclear cells (PBMCs), obtained when the disease was refractory, from a patient treated with antithyroid drugs. V is TRBV10-3 and J is TRBJ2-7; 10 bases match TRBD1. This receptor was taken from a female donor with Graves disease. CDR3 nucleotides: TGTGCCATCAGCCCGGGACAGGGGCGCGAGCAGTACTTC. This translates into CAISPGQGREQYF.